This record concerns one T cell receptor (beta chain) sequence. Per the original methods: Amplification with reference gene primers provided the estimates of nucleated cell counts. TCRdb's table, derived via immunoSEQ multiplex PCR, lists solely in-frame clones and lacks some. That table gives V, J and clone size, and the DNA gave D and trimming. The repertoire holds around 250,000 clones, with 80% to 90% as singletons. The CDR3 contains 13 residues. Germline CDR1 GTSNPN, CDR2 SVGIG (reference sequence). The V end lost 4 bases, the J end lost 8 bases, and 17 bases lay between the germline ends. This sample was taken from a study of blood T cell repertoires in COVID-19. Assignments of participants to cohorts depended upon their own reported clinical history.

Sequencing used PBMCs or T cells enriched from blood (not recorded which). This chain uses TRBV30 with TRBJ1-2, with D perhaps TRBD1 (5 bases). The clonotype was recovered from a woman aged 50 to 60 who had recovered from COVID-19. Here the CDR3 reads CAWTLGRGRGYTF. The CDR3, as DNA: TGTGCCTGGACCCTAGGGAGGGGACGGGGCTACACCTTC.